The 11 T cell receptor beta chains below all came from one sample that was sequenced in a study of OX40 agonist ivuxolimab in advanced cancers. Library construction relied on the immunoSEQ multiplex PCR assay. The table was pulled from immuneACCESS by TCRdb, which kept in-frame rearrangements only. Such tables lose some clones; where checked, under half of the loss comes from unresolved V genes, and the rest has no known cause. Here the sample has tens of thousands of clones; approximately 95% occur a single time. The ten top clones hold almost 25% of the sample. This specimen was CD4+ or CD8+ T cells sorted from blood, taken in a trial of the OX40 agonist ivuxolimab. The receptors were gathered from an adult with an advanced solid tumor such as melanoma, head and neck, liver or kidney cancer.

The CDR3 bases are TGCGCCAGCAGGTTTCGACTAGCGGGGAGCTCCTACAATGAGCAGTTCTTC. Its protein is CASRFRLAGSSYNEQFF. The chain uses TRBV4-1 and TRBJ2-1, with TRBD2 matching over 11 bases. The CDR3 has 17 residues. The ends lost 6 bases at V and 0 bases at J; junction bases unmatched: 7. The germline gives CDR1 MGHRA, CDR2 YSYEKL.

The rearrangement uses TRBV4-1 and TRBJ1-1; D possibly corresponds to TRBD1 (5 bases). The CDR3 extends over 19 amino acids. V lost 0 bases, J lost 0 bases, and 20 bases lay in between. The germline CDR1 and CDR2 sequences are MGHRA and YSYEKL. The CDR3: CASSQEVGIQGGMNTEAFF. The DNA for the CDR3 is TGCGCCAGCAGCCAAGAAGTGGGGATCCAGGGAGGTATGAACACTGAAGCTTTCTTT.

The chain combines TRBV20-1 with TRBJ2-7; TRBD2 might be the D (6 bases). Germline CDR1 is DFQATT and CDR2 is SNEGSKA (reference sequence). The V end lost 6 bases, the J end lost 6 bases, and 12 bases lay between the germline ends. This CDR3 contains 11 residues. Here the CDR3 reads CSASREFEQYF. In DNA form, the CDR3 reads TGCAGTGCCAGTCGGGAGTTCGAGCAGTACTTC.

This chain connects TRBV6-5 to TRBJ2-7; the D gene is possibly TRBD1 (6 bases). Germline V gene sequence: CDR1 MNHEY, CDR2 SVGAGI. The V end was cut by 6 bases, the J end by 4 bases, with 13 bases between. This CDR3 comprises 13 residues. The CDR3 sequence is CASSLSTGYEQYF. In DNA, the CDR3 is TGTGCCAGCAGCCTAAGTACAGGGTACGAGCAGTACTTC.

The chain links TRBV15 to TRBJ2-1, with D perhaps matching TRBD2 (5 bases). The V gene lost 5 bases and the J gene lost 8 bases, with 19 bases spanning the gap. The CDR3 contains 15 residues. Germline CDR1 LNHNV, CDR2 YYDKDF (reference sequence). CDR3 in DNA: TGTGCCACCAGCGAGGGTGGAAGCCTTTACCATGAGCAGTTCTTC. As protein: CATSEGGSLYHEQFF.

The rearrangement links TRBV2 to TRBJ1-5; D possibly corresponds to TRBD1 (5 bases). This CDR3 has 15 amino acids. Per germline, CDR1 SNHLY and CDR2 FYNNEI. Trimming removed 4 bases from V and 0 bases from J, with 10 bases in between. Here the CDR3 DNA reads TGTGCCAGCAGTGCTGGGGACTATAGCAATCAGCCCCAGCATTTT. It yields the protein CASSAGDYSNQPQHF.

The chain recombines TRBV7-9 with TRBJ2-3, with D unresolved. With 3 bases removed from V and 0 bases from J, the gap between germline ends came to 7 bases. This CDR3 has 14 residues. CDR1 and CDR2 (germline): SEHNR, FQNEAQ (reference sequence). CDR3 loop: CASSFTTSTDTQYF. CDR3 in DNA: TGTGCCAGCAGCTTTACGACTAGCACAGATACGCAGTATTTT.

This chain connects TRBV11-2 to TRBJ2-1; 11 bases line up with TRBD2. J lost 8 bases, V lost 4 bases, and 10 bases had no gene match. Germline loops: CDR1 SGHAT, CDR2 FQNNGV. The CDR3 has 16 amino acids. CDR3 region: CASSSSLAGEVYEQFF. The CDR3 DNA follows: TGTGCCAGCAGCTCGTCACTAGCGGGAGAGGTCTATGAGCAGTTCTTC.

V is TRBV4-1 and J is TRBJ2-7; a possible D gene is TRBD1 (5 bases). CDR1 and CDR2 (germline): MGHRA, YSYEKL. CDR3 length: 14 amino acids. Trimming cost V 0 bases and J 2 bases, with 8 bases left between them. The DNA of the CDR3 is TGCGCCAGCAGCCAAGAAGGGGCCCCCTACGAGCAGTACTTC. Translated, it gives CASSQEGAPYEQYF.

In DNA form, the CDR3 reads TGTGCCAGCAGTGGGACACCTTATGGCTACACCTTC. This codes for CASSGTPYGYTF. The V call is TRBV25-1, the J call TRBJ1-2, with TRBD1 as a possible D gene (5 bases). This CDR3 is built from 12 residues. Germline V lookup: CDR1 MGHDK, CDR2 SYGVNS. V shed 4 bases and J shed 5 bases, with 8 bases lying between them.

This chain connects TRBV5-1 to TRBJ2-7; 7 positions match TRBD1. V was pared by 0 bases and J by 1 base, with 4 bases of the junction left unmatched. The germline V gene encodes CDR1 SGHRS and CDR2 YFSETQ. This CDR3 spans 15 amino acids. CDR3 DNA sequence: TGCGCCAGCAGCTTGGAATCGGGACAGTCCTACGAGCAGTACTTC. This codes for CASSLESGQSYEQYF.